A single sample gave rise to the 7 T cell receptor beta chains below, sequenced in a study of human T cells and chemical hapten exposure. TCRdb reprocessed the RACE reads via MiXCR and lists one record per CDR3 protein. Of more than 100,000 distinct CDR3 sequences listed, around an eighth are singletons. Time point here: pre-sensitization, week 0. The treatment denotes: therapeutic diphenylcyclopropenone sensitization with weekly scalp DPC. The sample here was whole blood, taken in connection with sensitization to the hapten diphenylcyclopropenone (DPC). All receptors derive from a woman aged 18-29 years with alopecia areata. Some clones in this sample may be carry-over from other donors' samples.

The chain is built from TRBV7-6 and TRBJ2-3, with no clear D. From germline, CDR1 is SGHVS and CDR2 FNYEAQ. Trimming pared 5 bases from V and 0 bases from J, leaving 3 bases between. CDR3 length equals 12 residues. In DNA, the CDR3 is TGTGCCAGCAGCGCTAGCACAGATACGCAGTATTTT. Translated, it gives CASSASTDTQYF.

The table lists this clonotype with many counts. The chain combines TRBV7-6 with TRBJ2-7, with D perhaps TRBD1 or TRBD2 (6 bases each). Germline loops: CDR1 SGHVS, CDR2 FNYEAQ. V dropped 2 bases and J dropped 6 bases, with 8 bases sitting between them. The CDR3 length is 12 residues. The CDR3 here is CASSLKGGEQYF. CDR3 bases: TGTGCCAGCAGCTTAAAGGGGGGCGAGCAGTACTTC. The whole variable domain, remainder taken from reference TRBV7-6 and TRBJ2-7, is GAGVSQSPRYKVTKRGQDVALRCDPISGHVSLYWYRQALGQGPEFLTYFNYEAQQDKSGLPNDRFSAERPEGSISTLTIQRTEQRDSAMYRCASSLKGGEQYFGPGTRLTVT.

This clonotype was seen more than once but under ten times. The rearrangement joins TRBV6-2 or TRBV6-3 to TRBJ1-2; D is unresolved. Per the germline V gene, CDR1 is MNHEY and CDR2 is SVGEGT. The germline V and J ends were trimmed by 3 bases and 3 bases, with 11 bases remaining between them. This CDR3 has 14 amino acids. CDR3 loop: CASSYKSSDYGYTF. As DNA, the CDR3 is TGTGCCAGCAGTTATAAGAGCTCCGACTATGGCTACACCTTC.

V is TRBV28 and J is TRBJ2-1, with no clear D. V lost 8 bases to trimming and J lost 5 bases, with 7 bases between them. In germline, CDR1 is MDHEN, CDR2 SYDVKM. The CDR3 spans 11 residues. CDR3 protein: CASVGNNEQFF. The CDR3 bases are TGTGCCAGCGTGGGCAACAATGAGCAGTTCTTC.

This clonotype was seen ten or more times. This chain joins TRBV7-9 and TRBJ1-2; 7 positions match TRBD1. The germline gives CDR1 SEHNR, CDR2 FQNEAQ (reference sequence). The CDR3 spans 14 residues. The V segment lost 3 bases and the J segment 3 bases; nucleotides outside the gene matches: 4. CDR3 in DNA: TGTGCCAGCAGCTTGGCAGGGGGAGACTATGGCTACACCTTC. Protein: CASSLAGGDYGYTF.

The sample holds a few counts of this clonotype. The chain couples TRBV20-1 to TRBJ1-1; D is unclear. The CDR3 loop spans 14 amino acids. V lost 0 bases and J lost 2, with 10 bases in between. Germline V gives CDR1 DFQATT, CDR2 SNEGSKA (reference sequence). The CDR3, as DNA: TGCAGTGCTAGAGATAGGCGGTATAACACTGAAGCTTTCTTT. It translates to CSARDRRYNTEAFF.

There are a few counts of this clonotype. The chain employs TRBV29-1 and TRBJ1-2; 8 bases map to TRBD1. The CDR3 length is 15 residues. J lost 2 bases, V lost 4 bases, and 9 bases had no gene match. CDR1 and CDR2 (germline): SQVTM, ANQGSEA. The CDR3 protein is CSVGQGADRNYGYTF. CDR3 sequence (DNA): TGCAGCGTTGGCCAGGGGGCTGATAGGAACTATGGCTACACCTTC.